This paragraph reports one TCR beta chain. This sample was taken from a study of blood T cell repertoires in COVID-19. Background on the study: Acute and convalescent COVID-19 samples came from the United States, Italy and Spain. From T cells, B-cell-depleted T cells, or PBMCs came the material, which was cDNA or gDNA.

Methods used by the authors: Nucleated cell counts were estimated from reference gene primer amplification. This table comes from immunoSEQ multiplex PCR, and its TCRdb copy is limited to in-frame clones, with some not included. V and J calls and clone size come straight from that table; D and trimming were deduced from the DNA. This table has over 90,000 clones, 84% appearing once. There are 16 residues in the CDR3. Germline CDR1 is MNHNS and CDR2 is SASEGT. V lost 4 bases and J lost 3, with 16 bases in between. The sequence came from a human donor in a cohort sampled during active COVID-19. V is TRBV6-1 and J is TRBJ1-5; weak D call: TRBD1 (6 bases). The specimen was peripheral blood. CDR3 coding DNA: TGTGCCAGCAGTGGAGAGGGGGGGAGTTACAATCAGCCCCAGCATTTT. Encoded protein: CASSGEGGSYNQPQHF.